This TCR beta chain derives from a study of blood T cells in healthy people across ages. This clonotype was counted many times. Germline V gives CDR1 SGHTA, CDR2 FQGNSA. Losses at the gene ends were 5 bases for V and 7 bases for J; bases not matched to a gene: 3. This CDR3 is 15 amino acids long. Using a J-beta primer mix together with a sample-barcoded 5' primer, a second PCR was run for about 7 to 12 cycles. TCRdb fed the 5' RACE reads into MiXCR, producing one record per CDR3 protein. This sample yields some 730,000 distinct CDR3 sequences, of which over 20% are seen a single time; about 22% belongs to the top ten.

The chain has TRBV7-2 and TRBJ2-1; 15 nucleotides agree with TRBD2. Material: blood. This receptor was identified in a man between 65 and 79 years old in good health. This chain's CDR3 is CASSMGLAGGNEQFF. Written as DNA, the CDR3 is TGTGCCAGCAGCATGGGACTAGCGGGGGGTAATGAGCAGTTCTTC.